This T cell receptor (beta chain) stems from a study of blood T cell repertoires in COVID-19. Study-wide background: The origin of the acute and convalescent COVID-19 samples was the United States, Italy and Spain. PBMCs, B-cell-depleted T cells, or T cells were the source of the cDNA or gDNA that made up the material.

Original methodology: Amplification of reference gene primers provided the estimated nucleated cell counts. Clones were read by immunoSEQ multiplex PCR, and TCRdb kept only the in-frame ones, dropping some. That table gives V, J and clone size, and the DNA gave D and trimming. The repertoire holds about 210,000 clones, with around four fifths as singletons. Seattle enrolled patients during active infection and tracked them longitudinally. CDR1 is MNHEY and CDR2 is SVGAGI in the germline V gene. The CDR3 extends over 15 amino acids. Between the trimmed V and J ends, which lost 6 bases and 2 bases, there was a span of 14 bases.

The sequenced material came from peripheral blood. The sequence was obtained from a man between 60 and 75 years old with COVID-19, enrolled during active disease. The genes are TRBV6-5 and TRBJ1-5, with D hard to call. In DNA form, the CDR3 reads TGTGCCAGCAGCCGACGAGGCGACCGCAATCAGCCCCAGCATTTT. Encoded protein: CASSRRGDRNQPQHF.